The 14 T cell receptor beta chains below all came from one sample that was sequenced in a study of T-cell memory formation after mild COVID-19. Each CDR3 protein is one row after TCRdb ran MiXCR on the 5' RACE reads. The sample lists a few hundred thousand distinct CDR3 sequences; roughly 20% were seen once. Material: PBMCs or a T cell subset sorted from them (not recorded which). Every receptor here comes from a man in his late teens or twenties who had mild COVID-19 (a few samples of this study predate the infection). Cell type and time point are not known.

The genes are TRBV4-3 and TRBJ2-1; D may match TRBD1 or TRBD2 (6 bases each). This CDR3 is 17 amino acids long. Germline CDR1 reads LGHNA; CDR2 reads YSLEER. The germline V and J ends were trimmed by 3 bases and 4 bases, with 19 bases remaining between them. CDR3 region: CASSHPLTGGDYNEQFF. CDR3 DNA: TGCGCCAGCAGCCACCCCTTGACAGGCGGGGATTACAATGAGCAGTTCTTC.

The CDR3 coding sequence is TGCGCCAGCAGCCAAGAGGAGGGACTCGCGATGAACACTGAAGCTTTCTTT. Its translation: CASSQEEGLAMNTEAFF. This chain joins TRBV4-1 and TRBJ1-1; TRBD1 is a possible D gene (5 bases). Germline-derived CDR1 and CDR2 are MGHRA and YSYEKL. The CDR3 runs 17 residues. Trimming took 0 bases from V and 0 from J, leaving 14 bases between them.

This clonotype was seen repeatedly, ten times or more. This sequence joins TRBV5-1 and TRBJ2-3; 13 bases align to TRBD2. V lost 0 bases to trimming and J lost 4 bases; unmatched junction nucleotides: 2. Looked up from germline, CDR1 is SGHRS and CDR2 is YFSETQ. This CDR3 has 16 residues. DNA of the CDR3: TGCGCCAGCAGCTTGGCCACTAGCGGGGGGGCAGATACGCAGTATTTT. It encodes CASSLATSGGADTQYF.

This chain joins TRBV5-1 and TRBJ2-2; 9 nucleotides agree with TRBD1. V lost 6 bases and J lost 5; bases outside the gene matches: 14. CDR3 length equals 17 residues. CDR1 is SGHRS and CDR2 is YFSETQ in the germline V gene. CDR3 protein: CASKTTGDRVYTGELFF. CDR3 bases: TGCGCCAGCAAGACCACTGGGGACAGGGTGTATACCGGGGAGCTGTTTTTT.

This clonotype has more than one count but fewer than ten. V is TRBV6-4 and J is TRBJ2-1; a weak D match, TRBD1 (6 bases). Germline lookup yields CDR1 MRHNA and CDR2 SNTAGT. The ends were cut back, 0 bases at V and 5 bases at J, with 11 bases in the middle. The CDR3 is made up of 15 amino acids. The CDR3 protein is CASSDSYGGHNEQFF. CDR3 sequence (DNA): TGTGCCAGCAGTGACTCGTATGGGGGCCACAATGAGCAGTTCTTC.

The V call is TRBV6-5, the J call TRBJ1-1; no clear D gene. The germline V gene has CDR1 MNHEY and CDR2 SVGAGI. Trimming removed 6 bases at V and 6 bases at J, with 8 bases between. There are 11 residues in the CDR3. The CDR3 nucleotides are TGTGCCAGCAGAAACAGAGCTGAAGCTTTCTTT. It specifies CASRNRAEAFF.

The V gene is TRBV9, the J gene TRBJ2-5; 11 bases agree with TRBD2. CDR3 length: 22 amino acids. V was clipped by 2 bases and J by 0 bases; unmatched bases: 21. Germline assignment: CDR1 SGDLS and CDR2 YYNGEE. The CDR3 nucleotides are TGTGCCAGCAGCGTCTTAGGATATACTAGCGGGGGTCGCTACCCGTACCAAGAGACCCAGTACTTC. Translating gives CASSVLGYTSGGRYPYQETQYF.

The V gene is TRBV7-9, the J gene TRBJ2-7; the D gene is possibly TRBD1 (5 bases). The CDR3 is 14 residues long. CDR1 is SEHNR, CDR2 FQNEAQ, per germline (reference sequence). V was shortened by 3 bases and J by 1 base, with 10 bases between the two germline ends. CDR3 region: CASSFDSSSYEQYF. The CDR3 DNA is TGTGCCAGCAGCTTCGACAGTTCTTCCTACGAGCAGTACTTC. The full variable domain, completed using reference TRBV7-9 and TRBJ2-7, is DTGVSQNPRHKITKRGQNVTFRCDPISEHNRLYWYRQTLGQGPEFLTYFQNEAQLEKSRLLSDRFSAERPKGSFSTLEIQRTEQGDSAMYLCASSFDSSSYEQYFGPGTRLTVT.

CDR3: CASSERTGWSEKLFF. The CDR3 coding sequence is TGTGCCAGCAGTGAAAGGACAGGGTGGAGTGAAAAACTGTTTTTT. The J gene is TRBJ1-4, the V gene TRBV2; TRBD1 matches at 8 bases. The germline CDR1 and CDR2 sequences are SNHLY and FYNNEI. V lost 2 bases to trimming and J lost 7 bases; unmatched junction nucleotides: 6. The CDR3 length is 15 residues.

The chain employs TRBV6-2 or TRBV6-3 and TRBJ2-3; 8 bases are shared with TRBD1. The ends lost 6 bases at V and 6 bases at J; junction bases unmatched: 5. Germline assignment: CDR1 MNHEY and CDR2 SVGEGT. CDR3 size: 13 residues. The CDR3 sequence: CASRGQGPDTQYF. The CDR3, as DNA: TGTGCCAGCAGAGGACAGGGTCCGGATACGCAGTATTTT.

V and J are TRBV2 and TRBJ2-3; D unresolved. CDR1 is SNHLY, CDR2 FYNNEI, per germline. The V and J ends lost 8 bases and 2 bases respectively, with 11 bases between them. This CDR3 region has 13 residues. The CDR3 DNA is TGTGCCAGCGGAAAGTACAACACAGATACGCAGTATTTT. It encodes CASGKYNTDTQYF.

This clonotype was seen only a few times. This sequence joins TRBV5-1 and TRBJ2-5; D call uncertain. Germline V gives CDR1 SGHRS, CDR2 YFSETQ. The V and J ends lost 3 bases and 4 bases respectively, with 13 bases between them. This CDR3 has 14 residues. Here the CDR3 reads CASSSTQVIETQYF. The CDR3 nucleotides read TGCGCCAGCAGCTCGACCCAGGTCATAGAGACCCAGTACTTC.

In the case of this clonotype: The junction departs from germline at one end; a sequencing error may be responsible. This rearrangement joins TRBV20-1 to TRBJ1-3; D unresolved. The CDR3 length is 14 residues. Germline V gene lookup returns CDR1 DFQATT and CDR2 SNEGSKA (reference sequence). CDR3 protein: CSARDGYSGNTIYF. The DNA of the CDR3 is TGCAGTGCTCGAGACGGGTACTCTGGAAACACCATATATTTT.

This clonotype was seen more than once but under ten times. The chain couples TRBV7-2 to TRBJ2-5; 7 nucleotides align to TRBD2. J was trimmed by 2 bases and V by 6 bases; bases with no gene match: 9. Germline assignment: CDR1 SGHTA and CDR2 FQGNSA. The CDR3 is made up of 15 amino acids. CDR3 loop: CASRARGREQETQYF. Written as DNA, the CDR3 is TGTGCCAGCAGGGCCCGTGGGCGGGAGCAAGAGACCCAGTACTTC.